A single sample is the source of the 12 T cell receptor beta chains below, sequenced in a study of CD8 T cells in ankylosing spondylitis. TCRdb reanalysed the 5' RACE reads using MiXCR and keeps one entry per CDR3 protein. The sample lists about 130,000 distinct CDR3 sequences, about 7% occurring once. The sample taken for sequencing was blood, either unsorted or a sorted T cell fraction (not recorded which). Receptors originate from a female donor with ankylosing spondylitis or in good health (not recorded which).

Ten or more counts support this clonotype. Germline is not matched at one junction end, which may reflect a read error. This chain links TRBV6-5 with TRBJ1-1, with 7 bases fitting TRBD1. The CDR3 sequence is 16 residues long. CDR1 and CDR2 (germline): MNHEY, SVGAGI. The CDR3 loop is CTSSSGGAKGNTEAFF. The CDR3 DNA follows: TGTACCAGCAGTTCAGGGGGAGCTAAAGGGAACACTGAAGCTTTCTTT.

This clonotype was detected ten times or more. In DNA form, the CDR3 reads TGTGCCAGCAGCCCAAGACAGGGCAATAATGAAAAACTGTTTTTT. Amino acid sequence: CASSPRQGNNEKLFF. The chain employs TRBV7-9 and TRBJ1-4; 7 nucleotides align to TRBD1. In germline, CDR1 is SEHNR, CDR2 FQNEAQ (reference sequence). The CDR3 covers 15 residues. The V segment lost 5 bases and the J segment 4 bases; nucleotides outside the gene matches: 7.

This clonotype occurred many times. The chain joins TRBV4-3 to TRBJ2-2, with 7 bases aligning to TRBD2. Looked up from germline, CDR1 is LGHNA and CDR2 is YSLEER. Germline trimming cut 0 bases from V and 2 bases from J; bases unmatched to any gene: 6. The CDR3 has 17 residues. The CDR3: CASSQDIGGGNTGELFF. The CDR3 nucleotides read TGCGCCAGCAGCCAAGATATAGGCGGGGGAAACACCGGGGAGCTGTTTTTT.

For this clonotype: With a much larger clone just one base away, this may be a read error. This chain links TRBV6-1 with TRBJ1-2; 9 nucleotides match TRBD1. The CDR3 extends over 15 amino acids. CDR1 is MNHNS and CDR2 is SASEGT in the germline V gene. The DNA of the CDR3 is TGTACCAGCAGTGACGGGACAGGGTTTGTCTATGGCTACACCTTC. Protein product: CTSSDGTGFVYGYTF.

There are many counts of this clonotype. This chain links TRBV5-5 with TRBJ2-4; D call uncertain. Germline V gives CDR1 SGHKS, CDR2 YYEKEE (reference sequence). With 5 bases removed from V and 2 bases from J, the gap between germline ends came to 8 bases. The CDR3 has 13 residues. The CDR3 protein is CASSPESKNIQYF. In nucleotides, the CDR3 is TGTGCCAGCAGTCCTGAATCCAAAAACATTCAGTACTTC.

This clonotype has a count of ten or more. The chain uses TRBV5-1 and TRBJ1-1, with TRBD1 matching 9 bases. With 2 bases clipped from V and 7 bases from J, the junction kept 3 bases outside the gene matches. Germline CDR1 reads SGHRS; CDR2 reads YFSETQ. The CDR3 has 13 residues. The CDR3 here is CASSFTGGGEAFF. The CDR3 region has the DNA TGCGCCAGCAGCTTTACAGGGGGCGGTGAAGCTTTCTTT.

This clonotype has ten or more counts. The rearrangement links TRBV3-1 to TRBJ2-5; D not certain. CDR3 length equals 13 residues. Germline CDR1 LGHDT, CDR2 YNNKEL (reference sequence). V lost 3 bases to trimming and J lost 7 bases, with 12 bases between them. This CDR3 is CASSQILTATQYF. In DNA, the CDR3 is TGTGCCAGCAGCCAGATTCTGACGGCGACCCAGTACTTC.

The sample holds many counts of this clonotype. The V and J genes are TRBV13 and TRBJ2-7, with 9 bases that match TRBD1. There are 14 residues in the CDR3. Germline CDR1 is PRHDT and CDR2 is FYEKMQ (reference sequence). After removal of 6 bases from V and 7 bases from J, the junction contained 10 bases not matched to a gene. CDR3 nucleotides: TGTGCCAGCAGTTCCGGGACAGGGCCTCGGGAGCAGTACTTC. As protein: CASSSGTGPREQYF.

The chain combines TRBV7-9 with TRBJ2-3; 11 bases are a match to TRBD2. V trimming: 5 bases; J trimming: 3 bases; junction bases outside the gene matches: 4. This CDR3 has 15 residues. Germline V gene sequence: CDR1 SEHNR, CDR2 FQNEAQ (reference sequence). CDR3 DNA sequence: TGTGCCAGCAGCAAGACTAGCGGGGTAACAGATACGCAGTATTTT. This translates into CASSKTSGVTDTQYF.

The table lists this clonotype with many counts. For the CDR3, the DNA is TGTGCCAGCAGCAAAGGACCTAACACAGATACGCAGTATTTT. Translated: CASSKGPNTDTQYF. V gene TRBV9 combines with J gene TRBJ2-3; D not resolved. Germline V gene lookup returns CDR1 SGDLS and CDR2 YYNGEE. V shed 4 bases and J shed 2 bases, with 11 bases lying between them. The CDR3 totals 14 residues.

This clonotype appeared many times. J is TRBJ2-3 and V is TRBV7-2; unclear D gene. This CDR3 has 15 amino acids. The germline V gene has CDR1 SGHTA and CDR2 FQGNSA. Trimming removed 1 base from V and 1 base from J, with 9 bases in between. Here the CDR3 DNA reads TGTGCCAGCAGCTTAGAAGGTATGGGCACAGATACGCAGTATTTT. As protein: CASSLEGMGTDTQYF.

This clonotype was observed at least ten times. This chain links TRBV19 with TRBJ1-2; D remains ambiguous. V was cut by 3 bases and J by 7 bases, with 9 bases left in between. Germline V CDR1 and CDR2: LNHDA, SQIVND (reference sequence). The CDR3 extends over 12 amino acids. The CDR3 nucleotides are TGTGCCAGTAGTATCGCCGTGGGTGGCTACACCTTC. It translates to CASSIAVGGYTF.